This TCR beta chain was found in a study of blood T cell repertoires in COVID-19. Study at large: Material from acute and convalescent COVID-19 was sourced from the United States, Italy and Spain. The cDNA or gDNA used as material had been derived from T cells, B-cell-depleted T cells, or PBMCs.

Per the authors' pipeline: Reference gene primer amplification gave estimated nucleated cell counts. Clones were sequenced by immunoSEQ multiplex PCR, and TCRdb holds only the in-frame ones, with some missing. The V and J calls and clone size were taken over from that table, and D and trimming were inferred from the DNA. The sample yields 200,000 to 300,000 clones, around nine tenths seen once. The V and J ends lost 5 bases and 3 bases respectively, with 12 bases between them. Looked up from germline, CDR1 is LNHDA and CDR2 is SQIVND (reference sequence). This CDR3 is 14 amino acids long. The receptor comes from a man aged 40-49 years who had recovered from COVID-19. The V call is TRBV19, the J call TRBJ2-3, with no clear D. Sequenced: peripheral blood. CDR3 sequence reads: CASSAYPRTDTQYF. The DNA for the CDR3 is TGTGCCAGTAGTGCTTACCCGAGGACAGATACGCAGTATTTT.